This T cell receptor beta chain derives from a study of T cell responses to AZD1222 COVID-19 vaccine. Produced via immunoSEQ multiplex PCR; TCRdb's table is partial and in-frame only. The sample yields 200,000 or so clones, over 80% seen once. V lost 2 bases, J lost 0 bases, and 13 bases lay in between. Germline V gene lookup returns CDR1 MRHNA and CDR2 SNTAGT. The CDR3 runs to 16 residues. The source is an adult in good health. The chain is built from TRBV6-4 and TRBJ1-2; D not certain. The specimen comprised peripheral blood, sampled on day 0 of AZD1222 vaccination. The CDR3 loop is CASSDLEGKANYGYTF. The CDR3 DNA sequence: TGTGCCAGCAGTGACCTAGAAGGCAAAGCTAACTATGGCTACACCTTC.